The TCR beta chain under discussion was sequenced for a study of graft-versus-host responses after intestinal transplantation. Sequenced by immunoSEQ multiplex PCR; TCRdb stores in-frame clones only, minus some. The table records approximately 24,000 clones, around 94% of them present only once. There are 18 residues in the CDR3. The gene calls are TRBV21-1 and TRBJ1-1; the D call in the table, TRBD1, was not verified against the DNA. TRBV21-1 is recorded as a pseudogene. This material consisted of PBMCs, taken roughly 32 days after intestinal transplant. This clonotype was obtained from a human patient who received an intestinal transplant, so some T cells may come from the graft donor. The CDR3 here is CASSPGFRVTGVNTEAFF. The CDR3, as DNA: TGTGCCAGCAGCCCGGGATTCCGGGTAACAGGGGTCAACACTGAAGCTTTCTTT.